This T cell receptor beta chain was sequenced for a study of T cell responses to AZD1222 COVID-19 vaccine. General observations from the study: Baseline seropositivity occurred in only 5 or 6 AZD1222 recipients. Donor demographics were predominantly white British with a female majority; clonal diversity may be underestimated. Researchers report vaccine-associated CD4 TCRs spanning spike, with dominance at 160-218 and 743-854.

Trimming at V came to 4 bases and at J to 13 bases, leaving 12 bases not matched to a gene. This CDR3 contains 15 residues. Per germline, CDR1 LGHNA and CDR2 YNFKEQ. Sequenced by immunoSEQ multiplex PCR; TCRdb stores in-frame clones only, minus some. The table has 13,000 to 15,000 clones, approximately 80% seen once. Comments on this clone: Its antigen is not identified.

Timing groups of about 4 and about 12 weeks for second doses were pooled. The sequence came from an adult who received the AZD1222 COVID-19 vaccine. The material was peripheral blood, obtained 28 days after the second AZD1222 dose. The chain is built from TRBV4-2 and TRBJ1-4, with 10 bases identical to TRBD1. The CDR3 bases are TGTGCCAGCAGCCGGGACAGGGGCGCGTACCTCCGACTGTTTTTT. This translates into CASSRDRGAYLRLFF.